A single sample gave rise to the 30 T cell receptor beta chains below, sequenced in a study of early T cells in non-severe SARS-CoV-2 infection. TCRdb reprocessed the 5' RACE reads with MiXCR, giving one entry per CDR3 protein. The repertoire holds nearly 70,000 distinct CDR3 sequences, with roughly 4.8% as singletons. The specimen was whole blood, collected at baseline. These receptor sequences come from an adult who was a healthcare worker with PCR-confirmed SARS-CoV-2 infection or an uninfected control (not recorded which). The donor label of this sample is uncertain.

This clonotype was observed many times. The rearrangement joins TRBV12-3 or TRBV12-4 to TRBJ1-2, with D possibly being TRBD1 (5 bases). The CDR3 is 16 amino acids. With 6 bases removed from V and 4 bases from J, the gap between germline ends came to 21 bases. The DNA of the CDR3 is TGTGCCAGCAGCCTCGACAGTCTCGATGATGCCTATGGCTACACCTTC. Residues: CASSLDSLDDAYGYTF.

CDR3 region: CASGYGTGGSGANVLTF. The CDR3 DNA sequence: TGTGCCAGCGGGTACGGGACAGGGGGCTCTGGGGCCAACGTCCTGACTTTC. This chain joins TRBV7-9 and TRBJ2-6; 11 bases match TRBD1. Looked up from germline, CDR1 is SEHNR and CDR2 is FQNEAQ (reference sequence). The junction had 6 bases not matched to a gene; V was cut back by 8 bases and J by 0 bases. CDR3 size: 17 residues.

This clonotype has more than one count but fewer than ten. The chain links TRBV29-1 to TRBJ1-4, with D perhaps matching TRBD1 (6 bases). CDR1 and CDR2 (germline): SQVTM, ANQGSEA. Trimming left V 5 bases short and J 5 bases short, with 15 bases between. This CDR3 contains 14 residues. CDR3 amino acids: CSVREPGVNEKLFF. CDR3 DNA sequence: TGCAGCGTTCGGGAGCCAGGGGTGAATGAAAAACTGTTTTTT.

This clonotype was counted a few times. The genes are TRBV12-3 or TRBV12-4 and TRBJ1-1, with D hard to call. The V end was cut by 7 bases, the J end by 2 bases, with 17 bases between. This CDR3 contains 15 residues. The CDR3 here is CASTRPRPANTEAFF. CDR3 sequence (DNA): TGTGCCAGCACCCGCCCCAGGCCAGCCAACACTGAAGCTTTCTTT.

This clonotype was picked up many times. This chain joins TRBV7-2 and TRBJ2-7; 9 positions match TRBD2. Losses at the gene ends were 3 bases for V and 6 bases for J; bases not matched to a gene: 6. The V gene's germline CDR1 is SGHTA and CDR2 FQGNSA. This CDR3 is 14 amino acids long. This chain's CDR3 is CASSFGGGVIEQYF. For the CDR3, the DNA is TGTGCCAGCAGCTTTGGCGGGGGGGTAATCGAGCAGTACTTC.

The chain employs TRBV5-4 and TRBJ1-1; possible D gene TRBD1, 5 bases. CDR1 is SGHNT, CDR2 YYREEE, per germline (reference sequence). With 2 bases removed from V and 5 bases from J, the gap between germline ends came to 10 bases. The CDR3 has 13 amino acids. The CDR3 region has the DNA TGTGCCAGCAGCTTACGGGAGGGGACTGAAGCTTTCTTT. Protein sequence: CASSLREGTEAFF.

This clonotype was recorded many times. This chain links TRBV6-4 with TRBJ1-1; no reliable D call. Germline values: CDR1 MRHNA, CDR2 SNTAGT. The CDR3 covers 14 residues. V was pared by 0 bases and J by 3 bases, with 8 bases between. The CDR3 loop is CASSDSGEDTEAFF. The CDR3 DNA is TGTGCCAGCAGTGACTCAGGAGAGGACACTGAAGCTTTCTTT.

To note about this clonotype: A clone one base away is much larger, so this may be a read error. The gene calls are TRBV12-3 or TRBV12-4 and TRBJ1-5; D might be TRBD1 (5 bases). The V end lost 4 bases, the J end lost 0 bases, and 13 bases lay between the germline ends. The CDR3 is made up of 16 amino acids. DNA of the CDR3: TGTGCCAGCAGTTACGCGGGACGGGTTAGCAATCAGCCCCAGCATTTT. Protein: CASSYAGRVSNQPQHF.

The chain employs TRBV27 and TRBJ1-6, with a tentative D call TRBD1 (5 bases). V dropped 6 bases and J dropped 6 bases, with 12 bases sitting between them. Germline-derived CDR1 and CDR2 are MNHEY and SMNVEV (reference sequence). The CDR3 runs to 14 residues. The CDR3 is CASSPAGLNSPLHF. Written as DNA, the CDR3 is TGTGCCAGCAGCCCAGCGGGGCTTAATTCACCCCTCCACTTT.

This clonotype was recorded a few times. The chain recombines TRBV7-2 with TRBJ2-3, with 15 positions matching TRBD2. V lost 2 bases, J lost 3 bases, and 6 bases stayed unmatched. Germline V gene sequence: CDR1 SGHTA, CDR2 FQGNSA. The CDR3 contains 18 residues. CDR3 in amino acids: CASSLIGLAGGRTDTQYF. CDR3 DNA sequence: TGTGCCAGCAGCTTAATAGGACTAGCGGGGGGGCGTACAGATACGCAGTATTTT. The whole variable domain, remainder taken from reference TRBV7-2 and TRBJ2-3, is GAGVSQSPSNKVTEKGKDVELRCDPISGHTALYWYRQSLGQGLEFLIYFQGNSAPDKSGLPSDRFSAERTGGSVSTLTIQRTQQEDSAVYLCASSLIGLAGGRTDTQYFGPGTRLTVL.

A remark on this clonotype: A much larger clone differs from this one at a single base, so this may be a read error. The rearrangement links TRBV10-3 to TRBJ2-3; 9 bases align to TRBD2. The J segment lost 4 bases and the V segment lost 5 bases, leaving 4 bases of the junction unmatched. CDR3 length equals 14 residues. The germline CDR1 and CDR2 sequences are ENHRY and SYGVKD. CDR3 DNA sequence: TGTGCCATCAGTCCTAGCGGGGACTCAGATACGCAGTATTTT. Protein sequence: CAISPSGDSDTQYF.

This clonotype was seen many times. The chain employs TRBV18 and TRBJ1-2; TRBD1 matches 7 bases. Germline assignment: CDR1 KGHSH and CDR2 LQKENI. The CDR3 totals 15 residues. J gave up 4 bases and V 4 bases, and 9 bases lay outside the gene matches. The CDR3 loop is CASSLRDSSFYGYTF. The CDR3 DNA reads TGTGCCAGCTCACTCCGGGACAGCTCTTTCTATGGCTACACCTTC.

The J gene is TRBJ2-5, the V gene TRBV11-2; no reliable D call. From germline, CDR1 is SGHAT and CDR2 FQNNGV. V was pared by 1 base and J by 1 base, with 7 bases between. This CDR3 has 14 residues. The CDR3 coding sequence is TGTGCCAGCAGCTTAGGTTGGGTCCAAGAGACCCAGTACTTC. Protein product: CASSLGWVQETQYF.

This clonotype was seen ten or more times. The V call is TRBV28, the J call TRBJ1-5; 10 bases align to TRBD1. Germline V gene sequence: CDR1 MDHEN, CDR2 SYDVKM. This CDR3 spans 16 amino acids. V dropped 4 bases and J dropped 3; count of bases not matched to a gene: 6. This CDR3 reads CASSSARQGANQPQHF. DNA of the CDR3: TGTGCCAGCAGTTCCGCCCGACAGGGGGCCAATCAGCCCCAGCATTTT. The variable domain in full, with the rest retrieved from reference TRBV28 and TRBJ1-5, is DVKVTQSSRYLVKRTGEKVFLECVQDMDHENMFWYRQDPGLGLRLIYFSYDVKMKEKGDIPEGYSVSREKKERFSLILESASTNQTSMYLCASSSARQGANQPQHFGDGTRLSIL.

This clonotype was detected many times. The CDR3 reads CASSPRNRPGEKLFF. CDR3 sequence (DNA): TGTGCCAGCAGCCCCCGTAATCGCCCTGGTGAAAAACTGTTTTTT. The V gene is TRBV7-8, the J gene TRBJ1-4; D gene ambiguous. The CDR3 loop spans 15 amino acids. Germline V lookup: CDR1 SGHVS, CDR2 FQNEAQ. V was cut by 5 bases and J by 7 bases, with 17 bases left in between.

There are many counts of this clonotype. This rearrangement joins TRBV11-2 to TRBJ2-7, with D perhaps TRBD1 (6 bases). The CDR3 has 16 residues. V was shortened by 5 bases and J by 0 bases, with 17 bases between the two germline ends. Germline CDR1 SGHAT, CDR2 FQNNGV. CDR3: CASSPLNRASSYEQYF. In DNA, the CDR3 is TGTGCCAGCAGCCCCCTCAACAGGGCCAGCTCCTACGAGCAGTACTTC.

This clonotype appeared many times. This chain uses TRBV6-4 with TRBJ1-1; the D is unclear. Germline V gives CDR1 MRHNA, CDR2 SNTAGT. This CDR3 contains 11 residues. The ends were cut back, 8 bases at V and 4 bases at J, with 8 bases in the middle. CDR3: CASARVTEAFF. Here the CDR3 DNA reads TGTGCCAGCGCGCGAGTCACTGAAGCTTTCTTT.

This clonotype came up a few times. CDR3 sequence (DNA): TGTGCCAGCAGCTTGGTAGGGACAGGGTCCCGCCGCGATGGGCAGTACTTC. It codes for CASSLVGTGSRRDGQYF. The V call is TRBV5-4, the J call TRBJ2-7; 9 nucleotides align to TRBD1. The CDR3 runs to 17 residues. V shed 0 bases and J 9 bases; nucleotides not matched to a gene: 16. Germline V gene sequence: CDR1 SGHNT, CDR2 YYREEE (reference sequence).

This clonotype was recorded at least ten times. The chain employs TRBV12-3 or TRBV12-4 and TRBJ2-1, with 7 bases matching TRBD2. The V segment lost 6 bases and the J segment 11 bases; nucleotides outside the gene matches: 10. The CDR3 has 13 amino acids. CDR3 sequence: CASRSGTTRKQFF. DNA of the CDR3: TGTGCCAGCAGGTCCGGGACTACCCGGAAGCAGTTCTTC.

The chain combines TRBV28 with TRBJ1-2, with 7 bases identical to TRBD1. The V segment lost 10 bases and the J segment 4 bases; nucleotides outside the gene matches: 12. The germline gives CDR1 MDHEN, CDR2 SYDVKM. This CDR3 region has 14 residues. This chain's CDR3 is CATRVTTGIYGYTF. The CDR3 DNA sequence: TGTGCCACCCGAGTCACGACAGGGATCTATGGCTACACCTTC.

The rearrangement links TRBV5-4 to TRBJ1-2, with a tentative D call TRBD1 (6 bases). Germline V lookup: CDR1 SGHNT, CDR2 YYREEE (reference sequence). The V end was cut by 0 bases, the J end by 1 base, with 10 bases between. CDR3 length: 15 residues. The CDR3 coding sequence is TGTGCCAGCAGCTTGGGGACAGAACATAACTATGGCTACACCTTC. Its translation: CASSLGTEHNYGYTF.

This clonotype was counted a few times. This sequence joins TRBV7-2 and TRBJ2-3; D is ambiguous. The CDR3 is 13 amino acids. Per germline, CDR1 SGHTA and CDR2 FQGNSA. V was cut by 2 bases and J by 6 bases, with 9 bases left in between. CDR3 in amino acids: CASSLSGLDTQYF. The CDR3 coding sequence is TGTGCCAGCAGCTTATCGGGTCTGGATACGCAGTATTTT. Full variable domain (rest looked up from reference TRBV7-2 and TRBJ2-3): GAGVSQSPSNKVTEKGKDVELRCDPISGHTALYWYRQSLGQGLEFLIYFQGNSAPDKSGLPSDRFSAERTGGSVSTLTIQRTQQEDSAVYLCASSLSGLDTQYFGPGTRLTVL.

This clonotype was picked up many times. The chain is built from TRBV3-1 and TRBJ1-6; D is perhaps TRBD1 (6 bases). CDR3 length: 15 residues. V dropped 5 bases and J dropped 6 bases, with 14 bases sitting between them. Germline V gene lookup returns CDR1 LGHDT and CDR2 YNNKEL (reference sequence). The CDR3 spells CASSGGGGRNSPLHF. In DNA, the CDR3 is TGTGCCAGCAGCGGAGGAGGGGGGCGTAATTCACCCCTCCACTTT. Combining the CDR3 with reference TRBV3-1 and TRBJ1-6 gives the whole variable domain DTAVSQTPKYLVTQMGNDKSIKCEQNLGHDTMYWYKQDSKKFLKIMFSYNNKELIINETVPNRFSPKSPDKAHLNLHINSLELGDSAVYFCASSGGGGRNSPLHFGNGTRLTVT.

This clonotype has a count of ten or more. The chain employs TRBV5-1 and TRBJ1-2; 9 positions agree with TRBD1. J lost 3 bases, V lost 0 bases, and 0 bases had no gene match. CDR3 length equals 14 residues. CDR1 SGHRS and CDR2 YFSETQ come from the germline V gene. The CDR3 sequence: CASSLGTGDYGYTF. The CDR3 nucleotides read TGCGCCAGCAGCTTGGGGACAGGGGACTATGGCTACACCTTC.

On this clonotype itself: Given a much more abundant clone one base away, this may be a read error. V gene TRBV4-2 combines with J gene TRBJ2-7, with 8 bases identical to TRBD1. This CDR3 is 17 amino acids long. Per the germline V gene, CDR1 is LGHNA and CDR2 is YNFKEQ. CDR3 bases: TGTGTCAGCAGCCAAAAAACGGGCTCAGGGGGCGCGGGTGAGCAGTACTTC. This sequence encodes CVSSQKTGSGGAGEQYF.

This clonotype was detected many times. The chain recombines TRBV6-1 with TRBJ1-6, with 7 bases matching TRBD1. Per germline, CDR1 MNHNS and CDR2 SASEGT. The CDR3 consists of 13 residues. Trimming at V came to 8 bases and at J to 4 bases, leaving 2 bases not matched to a gene. The CDR3 loop is CASGTDYNSPLHF. CDR3 DNA sequence: TGTGCCAGCGGGACAGATTATAATTCACCCCTCCACTTT.

This clonotype was detected many times. The V call is TRBV11-2, the J call TRBJ1-5; D call uncertain. Germline-derived CDR1 and CDR2 are SGHAT and FQNNGV. Trimming shortened V by 5 bases and J by 4 bases, and 27 bases separated the two germline ends. This CDR3 region has 19 residues. DNA for the CDR3: TGTGCCAGCAGCCCGATTCAGAACAGCCACCCGAGATTTAATCAGCCCCAGCATTTT. This codes for CASSPIQNSHPRFNQPQHF. Full variable domain (rest looked up from reference TRBV11-2 and TRBJ1-5): EAGVAQSPRYKIIEKRQSVAFWCNPISGHATLYWYQQILGQGPKLLIQFQNNGVVDDSQLPKDRFSAERLKGVDSTLKIQPAKLEDSAVYLCASSPIQNSHPRFNQPQHFGDGTRLSIL.

This clonotype was observed a few times. V gene TRBV7-3 combines with J gene TRBJ1-1; possibly TRBD1 for D (6 bases). The germline V and J ends were trimmed by 5 bases and 1 base, with 8 bases remaining between them. Per germline, CDR1 SGHTA and CDR2 FQGTGA. The length of the CDR3 is 13 residues. The CDR3 DNA reads as TGTGCCAGCAGCCAGACAGGGAACACTGAAGCTTTCTTT. Protein product: CASSQTGNTEAFF.

The V gene is TRBV5-1, the J gene TRBJ2-5, with 11 bases fitting TRBD1. This CDR3 region has 15 residues. V shed 4 bases and J 5 bases; nucleotides not matched to a gene: 7. Germline CDR1 SGHRS, CDR2 YFSETQ. DNA of the CDR3: TGCGCCAGCAGCGCTAGGACAGGGGGCGACGAGACCCAGTACTTC. Encoded protein: CASSARTGGDETQYF.

This clonotype was counted at least ten times. The chain combines TRBV27 with TRBJ2-7; no clear D. Between the trimmed V and J ends, which lost 5 bases and 5 bases, there was a span of 19 bases. The CDR3 consists of 15 residues. The germline gives CDR1 MNHEY, CDR2 SMNVEV (reference sequence). CDR3 sequence (DNA): TGTGCCAGCAGTACGTCCGGGCACCCACGGCACGAGCAGTACTTC. Its translation is CASSTSGHPRHEQYF.